This TCR beta chain was identified during a study of T cells in pancreatic ductal adenocarcinoma (dated by TCRdb to 2016 to 2017). A note on the overall study: The work assessed suppressive cells as well as CD8+ T cells infiltrating resected pancreatic ductal adenocarcinoma, measuring their numbers, locations, and properties, in order to shed light on the adaptive T-cell response that occurs naturally. Overall results and qualifications from the work: T-cell clonality showed no significant difference between tumor and blood, with a mean clonality of roughly 0.11 in tumors and approximately 0.072 in blood. Comparisons of clonality between tumor and blood may be biased because tumors are enriched in CD45RO+ effector T cells rather than naive T cells, which biases the comparison toward lower diversity. Blood samples had more total productive templates and roughly 8-fold more unique clonotypes than tumor samples. Since most people with pancreatic cancer show up with disease that cannot be operated on, the resected cohort was biased toward the minority who had early-stage disease.

The immunoSEQ hsTCRB kit was used to amplify TCR beta CDR3 regions from genomic DNA. An Illumina HiSeq system was used for high-throughput TRB CDR3 sequencing. Per the source publication's procedure: The immunoSEQ software was used to analyze the sequencing reads, and any nonproductive sequences containing premature stops or frame-shifts were left out. Clonality of the repertoire was calculated as one minus Shannon entropy normalized by log2 of the number of unique productive sequences. Sourced from immuneACCESS, this table was stored by TCRdb with only in-frame sequences that have V and J called. A share of the clones is absent; for the studies checked, an unresolved V gene accounts for under half, and the remainder has no known explanation. V and J calls and clone size are copied from that table; D and trimming were computed from the DNA. In all, the sample holds about 29,000 clones, and about 92% of those were seen once. 2.2% of the sample belongs to the ten largest clones.

A note on this clone: It has no known antigen specificity. Base-call qualities are not available, and no considerably larger clone is one nucleotide away.

The selected pancreatic ductal adenocarcinoma patients had received surgery without neoadjuvant therapy. Peripheral blood was collected in heparin tubes, and PBMCs were isolated by histopaque density gradient and cryopreserved in around 11% DMSO. Genomic DNA was extracted from six or seven PBMC and some ten flash-frozen tumor specimens using the DNeasy Blood and Tissue Kit with Proteinase K and RNase treatment. V loses 0 bases, J loses 9 bases, and the germline ends lie 15 bases apart. Spanning cysteine to phenylalanine, the CDR3 consists of 15 amino acids. The DNA shown is the 45-base CDR3, in frame from base 1. As encoded in the germline V gene, CDR1 is LGHNA while CDR2 is YNFKEQ.

The sequence was collected from a human donor with pancreatic ductal adenocarcinoma. The sequenced sample consisted of PBMCs. This receptor chain uses TRBV4-2 and TRBJ2-1; the D region possibly corresponds to TRBD1 (6 bases align). The DNA sequence follows: TGTGCCAGCAGCCAAGATGGTAACAGGGCGGGTGAGCAGTTCTTC. The resulting protein is CASSQDGNRAGEQFF.